The rows below give T cell receptor beta chains drawn from one sample of a study of cytomegalovirus exposure and HLA in healthy donors. Sequencing was performed with immunoSEQ multiplex PCR; in TCRdb, only in-frame clones are kept and a portion is missing. This table holds approximately 110,000 clones, about 64% found once. Material: PBMCs. The receptors here all came from a man younger than 30 in good health and CMV-seropositive. Both conserved end residues are part of each CDR3. The D gene is left open where the match is weak. Size values are once, few and many counts, or a class for expanded clones, and some rows have none.

clone size: NA
J gene: TRBJ1-1
D gene: TRBD1
V gene: TRBV6-1
CDR3 protein: CASRGTDLNTEAFF
CDR3 DNA: TGTGCCAGCAGAGGGACAGACTTGAACACTGAAGCTTTCTTT

clone size: once
J gene: TRBJ2-3
D gene: TRBD2
V gene: TRBV9
CDR3 protein: CASSVVHRGWRGGLDTQYF
CDR3 DNA: TGTGCCAGCAGCGTAGTACACCGTGGGTGGCGGGGGGGCCTTGATACGCAGTATTTT

clone size: few
J gene: TRBJ2-5
D gene: NA
V gene: TRBV30
CDR3 protein: CAWSTTTGRGETQYF
CDR3 DNA: TGTGCCTGGAGTACAACGACGGGAAGGGGGGAGACCCAGTACTTC

clone size: NA
J gene: TRBJ2-1
D gene: TRBD1
V gene: TRBV27
CDR3 protein: CASLADRGNYNEQFF
CDR3 DNA: TGTGCCAGTCTTGCGGACAGGGGAAACTACAATGAGCAGTTCTTC

clone size: NA
J gene: TRBJ2-1
D gene: TRBD2
V gene: TRBV27
CDR3 protein: CATLGGGNYNEQFF
CDR3 DNA: TGTGCCACACTTGGGGGGGGGAACTACAATGAGCAGTTCTTC

clone size: NA
J gene: TRBJ1-6
D gene: NA
V gene: TRBV11-2
CDR3 protein: CASSPRGRLHF
CDR3 DNA: TGTGCCAGCAGCCCAAGGGGAAGGCTCCACTTT

clone size: few
J gene: TRBJ2-1
D gene: NA
V gene: TRBV6-6
CDR3 protein: CASRSGTGVSYNEQFF
CDR3 DNA: TGTGCCAGCAGGAGCGGGACAGGTGTATCCTACAATGAGCAGTTCTTC

clone size: once
J gene: TRBJ1-2
D gene: NA
V gene: TRBV28
CDR3 protein: CASSLGVGEGYGYTF
CDR3 DNA: TGTGCCAGCAGTTTGGGGGTTGGGGAGGGCTATGGCTACACCTTC

clone size: NA
J gene: TRBJ2-1
D gene: TRBD2
V gene: TRBV10-3
CDR3 protein: CAISNRTSGKYNEQFF
CDR3 DNA: TGTGCCATCAGTAACCGGACTAGCGGGAAATACAATGAGCAGTTCTTC

clone size: NA
J gene: TRBJ2-1
D gene: TRBD2
V gene: TRBV7-9
CDR3 protein: CASSPKEERGLYNEQFF
CDR3 DNA: TGTGCCAGCAGCCCCAAGGAGGAGCGGGGGCTTTACAATGAGCAGTTCTTC

clone size: few
J gene: TRBJ2-2
D gene: TRBD1
V gene: TRBV2
CDR3 protein: CASSPPRGHGTGELFF
CDR3 DNA: TGTGCCAGCAGTCCTCCCAGGGGGCACGGCACCGGGGAGCTGTTTTTT

clone size: few
J gene: TRBJ1-5
D gene: TRBD1
V gene: TRBV5-1
CDR3 protein: CASSPGQGYQPQHF
CDR3 DNA: TGCGCCAGCAGCCCCGGACAGGGTTATCAGCCCCAGCATTTT

clone size: NA
J gene: TRBJ2-1
D gene: TRBD1
V gene: TRBV10-1
CDR3 protein: CASSDTGGETNYNEQFF
CDR3 DNA: TGCGCCAGCAGTGACACAGGGGGCGAGACTAACTACAATGAGCAGTTCTTC

clone size: NA
J gene: TRBJ2-2
D gene: TRBD1
V gene: TRBV6-6
CDR3 protein: CASRPRDRGAGELFF
CDR3 DNA: TGTGCCAGCAGGCCCCGGGACAGGGGTGCCGGGGAGCTGTTTTTT

clone size: NA
J gene: TRBJ1-2
D gene: TRBD1
V gene: TRBV7-9
CDR3 protein: CASSLAIAGGEGSGYTF
CDR3 DNA: TGTGCCAGCAGCTTAGCAATCGCAGGGGGAGAAGGTTCGGGCTACACCTTC

clone size: NA
J gene: TRBJ1-1
D gene: NA
V gene: TRBV7-2
CDR3 protein: CASSGQWARQNTEAFF
CDR3 DNA: TGTGCCAGCAGCGGACAGTGGGCCCGACAGAACACCGAAGCTTTCTTT

clone size: few
J gene: TRBJ1-1
D gene: TRBD1
V gene: TRBV5-4
CDR3 protein: CASSARQGVTEAFF
CDR3 DNA: TGTGCCAGCAGCGCAAGACAGGGTGTCACTGAAGCTTTCTTT

clone size: NA
J gene: TRBJ1-2
D gene: NA
V gene: TRBV5-6
CDR3 protein: CASSPQKVYGYTF
CDR3 DNA: TGTGCCAGCAGCCCACAGAAAGTCTATGGCTACACCTTC

clone size: once
J gene: TRBJ2-6
D gene: TRBD1
V gene: TRBV11-2
CDR3 protein: CASSFGQGYSGANVLTF
CDR3 DNA: TGTGCCAGCAGCTTTGGACAGGGCTACTCTGGGGCCAACGTCCTGACTTTC

clone size: few
J gene: TRBJ1-1
D gene: NA
V gene: TRBV4-2
CDR3 protein: CASSQDGIEGRGEAFF
CDR3 DNA: TGTGCCAGCAGCCAAGACGGGATTGAGGGGAGGGGTGAAGCTTTCTTT

clone size: NA
J gene: TRBJ2-3
D gene: NA
V gene: TRBV14
CDR3 protein: CASSPKWGGLTDTQYF
CDR3 DNA: TGTGCCAGCAGCCCAAAATGGGGGGGCCTCACAGATACGCAGTATTTT

clone size: NA
J gene: TRBJ1-4
D gene: TRBD1
V gene: TRBV5-6
CDR3 protein: CASSLGQGAQKLFF
CDR3 DNA: TGTGCCAGCAGCTTGGGCCAGGGGGCACAAAAACTGTTTTTT

clone size: NA
J gene: TRBJ2-7
D gene: NA
V gene: TRBV29-1
CDR3 protein: CSVVQVPYEQYF
CDR3 DNA: TGCAGCGTTGTACAGGTACCCTACGAGCAGTACTTC

clone size: NA
J gene: TRBJ2-7
D gene: TRBD1
V gene: TRBV11-2
CDR3 protein: CASSLGTGGESSYEQYF
CDR3 DNA: TGTGCCAGCAGCTTAGGGACAGGGGGCGAAAGCTCCTACGAGCAGTACTTC

clone size: NA
J gene: TRBJ2-1
D gene: TRBD2
V gene: TRBV10-3
CDR3 protein: CAISERGIGLAGDNEQFF
CDR3 DNA: TGTGCCATCAGTGAGAGGGGCATCGGACTAGCGGGGGACAATGAGCAGTTCTTC

clone size: NA
J gene: TRBJ2-7
D gene: NA
V gene: TRBV6-1
CDR3 protein: CASAIQESYEQYF
CDR3 DNA: TGTGCCAGCGCGATACAGGAGTCCTACGAGCAGTACTTC

clone size: NA
J gene: TRBJ1-4
D gene: NA
V gene: TRBV18
CDR3 protein: CASSPFSRATTNEKLFF
CDR3 DNA: TGTGCCAGCTCACCATTTAGCAGGGCGACAACTAATGAAAAACTGTTTTTT

clone size: NA
J gene: TRBJ1-2
D gene: TRBD1
V gene: TRBV5-1
CDR3 protein: CASSPGDREGDGYTF
CDR3 DNA: TGCGCCAGCAGCCCCGGGGACAGGGAGGGTGATGGCTACACCTTC

clone size: NA
J gene: TRBJ2-3
D gene: TRBD2
V gene: TRBV19
CDR3 protein: CASKVLAGVPDTQYF
CDR3 DNA: TGTGCCAGTAAGGTGTTAGCGGGGGTCCCAGATACGCAGTATTTT

clone size: few
J gene: TRBJ1-1
D gene: TRBD1
V gene: TRBV7-9
CDR3 protein: CSSSLVRDRTRRGEEAFF
CDR3 DNA: TGTTCCAGCAGCTTAGTCCGGGACAGAACACGACGAGGTGAGGAAGCTTTCTTT

clone size: few
J gene: TRBJ2-7
D gene: NA
V gene: TRBV7-7
CDR3 protein: CASSLDPTYEQYF
CDR3 DNA: TGTGCCAGCAGCTTAGATCCTACCTACGAGCAGTACTTC

clone size: NA
J gene: TRBJ2-3
D gene: TRBD2
V gene: TRBV7-2
CDR3 protein: CASSSRGSGGTLDTQYF
CDR3 DNA: TGTGCCAGCAGCTCCCGTGGGAGCGGGGGGACCCTAGATACGCAGTATTTT

clone size: NA
J gene: TRBJ2-3
D gene: TRBD2
V gene: TRBV30
CDR3 protein: CAWSVLAGADTQYF
CDR3 DNA: TGTGCCTGGAGTGTTCTAGCGGGGGCGGATACGCAGTATTTT

clone size: NA
J gene: TRBJ2-1
D gene: NA
V gene: TRBV7-2
CDR3 protein: CASRLNPTPYNEQFF
CDR3 DNA: TGTGCCAGCAGACTAAACCCTACCCCTTACAATGAGCAGTTCTTC

clone size: few
J gene: TRBJ2-2
D gene: NA
V gene: TRBV5-1
CDR3 protein: CASSLVTVHTGELFF
CDR3 DNA: TGCGCCAGCAGCTTGGTTACAGTCCACACCGGGGAGCTGTTTTTT

clone size: once
J gene: TRBJ2-7
D gene: NA
V gene: TRBV7-9
CDR3 protein: CASSHTRQIYEQYF
CDR3 DNA: TGTGCCAGCAGCCATACCCGACAGATTTACGAGCAGTACTTC

clone size: NA
J gene: TRBJ1-2
D gene: NA
V gene: TRBV28
CDR3 protein: CATHITGNYGYTF
CDR3 DNA: TGTGCCACGCACATTACAGGGAACTATGGCTACACCTTC

clone size: NA
J gene: TRBJ2-3
D gene: NA
V gene: TRBV11-2
CDR3 protein: CASSLRIDTQYF
CDR3 DNA: TGTGCCAGCAGCCTGCGGATAGATACGCAGTATTTT

clone size: NA
J gene: TRBJ1-2
D gene: TRBD1
V gene: TRBV4-1
CDR3 protein: CASSHPAQGQKYGYTF
CDR3 DNA: TGCGCCAGCAGCCACCCCGCCCAGGGACAGAAATATGGCTACACCTTC

clone size: few
J gene: TRBJ1-5
D gene: NA
V gene: TRBV18
CDR3 protein: CASSPYGDNQPQHF
CDR3 DNA: TGTGCCAGCTCACCTTACGGGGACAATCAGCCCCAGCATTTT

clone size: once
J gene: TRBJ2-1
D gene: NA
V gene: TRBV5-1
CDR3 protein: CASNLGGPTYNEQFF
CDR3 DNA: TGCGCCAGCAACCTTGGAGGACCCACCTACAATGAGCAGTTCTTC

clone size: NA
J gene: TRBJ2-5
D gene: TRBD1
V gene: TRBV10-3
CDR3 protein: CAISAGTVNQETQYF
CDR3 DNA: TGTGCCATCAGTGCGGGGACAGTCAACCAAGAGACCCAGTACTTC

clone size: NA
J gene: TRBJ2-2
D gene: TRBD1
V gene: TRBV25-1
CDR3 protein: CASSEEDRDAGELFF
CDR3 DNA: TGTGCCAGCAGTGAAGAAGACAGGGATGCCGGGGAGCTGTTTTTT

clone size: NA
J gene: TRBJ2-7
D gene: NA
V gene: TRBV28
CDR3 protein: CASSLFPKVYEQYF
CDR3 DNA: TGTGCCAGCAGTTTATTCCCTAAAGTCTACGAGCAGTACTTC

clone size: NA
J gene: TRBJ1-2
D gene: NA
V gene: TRBV29-1
CDR3 protein: CSVGRDRAYGYTF
CDR3 DNA: TGCAGCGTTGGCAGGGATCGTGCGTATGGCTACACCTTC

clone size: NA
J gene: TRBJ2-7
D gene: TRBD2
V gene: TRBV5-6
CDR3 protein: CASSQVGLVVHEQYF
CDR3 DNA: TGTGCCAGCAGCCAAGTGGGACTAGTGGTCCACGAGCAGTACTTC

clone size: NA
J gene: TRBJ1-2
D gene: NA
V gene: TRBV2
CDR3 protein: CASSSNRVRESGYTF
CDR3 DNA: TGTGCCAGCAGTTCAAACAGGGTGCGAGAGTCTGGCTACACCTTC

clone size: NA
J gene: TRBJ1-2
D gene: NA
V gene: TRBV2
CDR3 protein: CASRNAGDRNGYTF
CDR3 DNA: TGTGCCAGCAGGAACGCAGGGGATAGAAATGGCTACACCTTC

clone size: NA
J gene: TRBJ2-1
D gene: NA
V gene: TRBV7-3
CDR3 protein: CASSPAGQPNEQFF
CDR3 DNA: TGTGCCAGCAGCCCAGCCGGACAGCCCAATGAGCAGTTCTTC

clone size: NA
J gene: TRBJ2-2
D gene: TRBD2
V gene: TRBV10-1
CDR3 protein: CASTSGGGGELFF
CDR3 DNA: TGCGCCAGCACCAGCGGGGGAGGCGGGGAGCTGTTTTTT

clone size: NA
J gene: TRBJ1-1
D gene: NA
V gene: TRBV11-2
CDR3 protein: CASGPTFWVKNTEAFF
CDR3 DNA: TGTGCCAGCGGGCCCACGTTCTGGGTTAAGAACACTGAAGCTTTCTTT

clone size: NA
J gene: TRBJ2-3
D gene: NA
V gene: TRBV28
CDR3 protein: CASRGRGAADTQYF
CDR3 DNA: TGTGCCAGCAGGGGCAGGGGGGCAGCGGATACGCAGTATTTT

clone size: few
J gene: TRBJ1-1
D gene: NA
V gene: TRBV29-1
CDR3 protein: CSVEAENTEAFF
CDR3 DNA: TGCAGCGTTGAAGCAGAGAACACTGAAGCTTTCTTT

clone size: few
J gene: TRBJ2-3
D gene: TRBD2
V gene: TRBV13
CDR3 protein: CASSLPSGEPDTQYF
CDR3 DNA: TGTGCCAGCAGCTTACCTAGCGGGGAACCAGATACGCAGTATTTT

clone size: NA
J gene: TRBJ1-5
D gene: NA
V gene: TRBV6-5
CDR3 protein: CASSMQGWSNQPQHF
CDR3 DNA: TGTGCCAGCAGCATGCAGGGGTGGAGCAATCAGCCCCAGCATTTT